The 31 T cell receptor beta chains listed next were all sequenced from one sample in a study of technical replicates of blood from a few donors. Data came from immunoSEQ multiplex PCR; TCRdb stores just in-frame clones and leaves some out. The sample records approximately 81,000 clones, roughly four fifths being singletons. The sample consisted of PBMCs. Receptor source: a human donor in good health. Some clones in this sample may be carry-over from other donors' samples.

The chain combines TRBV27 with TRBJ2-7; the D gene is possibly TRBD2 (7 bases). Germline CDR1 MNHEY, CDR2 SMNVEV (reference sequence). V lost 6 bases and J 7 bases, leaving 16 bases between the germline ends. The CDR3 loop spans 13 amino acids. CDR3 amino acids: CASRLGGGWEQYF. CDR3 nucleotide sequence: TGTGCCAGCAGACTAGGGGGGGGGTGGGAGCAGTACTTC.

This chain connects TRBV27 to TRBJ2-2, with D tentatively TRBD2 (6 bases). The CDR3 is made up of 13 amino acids. Trimming cost V 6 bases and J 5 bases, with 10 bases left between them. Germline values: CDR1 MNHEY, CDR2 SMNVEV (reference sequence). The CDR3: CASRVGGTGELFF. CDR3 nucleotides: TGTGCCAGCAGGGTCGGGGGAACCGGGGAGCTGTTTTTT.

The CDR3 DNA reads TGTGCCAGCAGCAGACCCGCACAGGGGGTGTTCGGGGAGCTGTTTTTT. This gives the protein CASSRPAQGVFGELFF. This chain links TRBV7-9 with TRBJ2-2; TRBD1 aligns across 8 bases. Germline trimming cut 5 bases from V and 7 bases from J; bases unmatched to any gene: 12. The CDR3 is 16 residues long. Germline values: CDR1 SEHNR, CDR2 FQNEAQ (reference sequence).

The chain joins TRBV7-9 to TRBJ2-1, with 8 bases identical to TRBD1. Germline lookup yields CDR1 SEHNR and CDR2 FQNEAQ (reference sequence). The CDR3 is 16 amino acids. The J segment lost 3 bases and the V segment lost 7 bases, leaving 11 bases of the junction unmatched. CDR3 DNA: TGTGCCAGCATCCTTGGCTCCGGGACAGGCTACAATGAGCAGTTCTTC. This encodes CASILGSGTGYNEQFF.

The chain carries TRBV4-3 and TRBJ2-2, with TRBD2 as a possible D gene (5 bases). The V gene's germline CDR1 is LGHNA and CDR2 YSLEER. The CDR3 totals 15 residues. The V and J ends lost 4 bases and 3 bases respectively, with 12 bases between them. Here the CDR3 DNA reads TGCGCCAGCAGCCGAGGGTCGGGGTACACCGGGGAGCTGTTTTTT. Translating it yields CASSRGSGYTGELFF.

The gene calls are TRBV5-4 and TRBJ2-3; 7 bases are shared with TRBD1. Trimming at V came to 4 bases and at J to 4 bases, leaving 3 bases not matched to a gene. The germline V gene has CDR1 SGHNT and CDR2 YYREEE (reference sequence). This CDR3 region has 13 residues. This CDR3 is CASSLQGADTQYF. Written as DNA, the CDR3 is TGTGCCAGCAGCCTCCAGGGGGCAGATACGCAGTATTTT. Drawing the rest from reference TRBV5-4 and TRBJ2-3, the complete variable domain is ETGVTQSPTHLIKTRGQQVTLRCSSQSGHNTVSWYQQALGQGPQFIFQYYREEENGRGNFPPRFSGLQFPNYSSELNVNALELDDSALYLCASSLQGADTQYFGPGTRLTVL.

The chain links TRBV15 to TRBJ2-7; no firm D call. V was clipped by 0 bases and J by 7 bases, with 4 bases between them. CDR1 and CDR2 from the germline V gene are LNHNV and YYDKDF (reference sequence). There are 11 residues in the CDR3. CDR3: CATSRDLEQYF. The CDR3 coding sequence is TGTGCCACCAGCAGAGATCTGGAGCAGTACTTC.

This chain uses TRBV7-9 with TRBJ2-2; D ambiguous. The CDR3 runs 16 residues. Trimming took 3 bases from V and 2 from J, leaving 13 bases between them. Germline V gene sequence: CDR1 SEHNR, CDR2 FQNEAQ (reference sequence). The CDR3 nucleotides read TGTGCCAGCAGCTTCCTCCTGGGCCGAAACACCGGGGAGCTGTTTTTT. Translated, it gives CASSFLLGRNTGELFF. The full variable domain, completed using reference TRBV7-9 and TRBJ2-2, is DTGVSQNPRHKITKRGQNVTFRCDPISEHNRLYWYRQTLGQGPEFLTYFQNEAQLEKSRLLSDRFSAERPKGSFSTLEIQRTEQGDSAMYLCASSFLLGRNTGELFFGEGSRLTVL.

This chain uses TRBV6-6 with TRBJ1-2; 8 nucleotides align to TRBD1. Germline values: CDR1 MNHNY, CDR2 SVGAGI (reference sequence). With V trimmed by 6 bases and J by 8 bases, 5 bases remained unmatched. The CDR3 loop spans 12 amino acids. This CDR3 is CASRQGAGGYTF. The CDR3 DNA reads as TGTGCCAGCAGGCAGGGGGCGGGGGGCTACACCTTC.

This clone was recorded once. One end of the junction is discordant with germline, which a read error may explain. The chain joins TRBV14 to TRBJ2-1; D is perhaps TRBD2 (7 bases). CDR1 is SGHDN and CDR2 is FVKESK in the germline V gene. This CDR3 has 14 amino acids. CDR3 sequence: CASSRGGGYSEQFF. The CDR3 DNA reads TGTGCCAGCAGCCGGGGAGGGGGGTACAGTGAGCAGTTCTTC.

This clone was detected a few times. The chain uses TRBV7-2 and TRBJ2-7, with D unclear. The CDR3 covers 12 residues. From germline, CDR1 is SGHTA and CDR2 FQGNSA. V lost 3 bases to trimming and J lost 7 bases, with 10 bases between them. CDR3 protein: CASSFLLREQYF. The DNA for the CDR3 is TGTGCCAGCAGCTTCCTTCTACGGGAGCAGTACTTC. Combining the CDR3 with reference TRBV7-2 and TRBJ2-7 gives the whole variable domain GAGVSQSPSNKVTEKGKDVELRCDPISGHTALYWYRQSLGQGLEFLIYFQGNSAPDKSGLPSDRFSAERTGGSVSTLTIQRTQQEDSAVYLCASSFLLREQYFGPGTRLTVT.

This chain links TRBV11-2 with TRBJ2-7; 8 nucleotides agree with TRBD2. Germline CDR1 reads SGHAT; CDR2 reads FQNNGV. With 1 base clipped from V and 4 bases from J, the junction kept 6 bases outside the gene matches. The CDR3 runs to 15 residues. The CDR3 spells CASSLVLAGPYEQYF. The CDR3 bases are TGTGCCAGCAGCTTAGTCCTAGCGGGTCCTTACGAGCAGTACTTC.

The chain couples TRBV29-1 to TRBJ2-3; 11 bases line up with TRBD2. Germline V lookup: CDR1 SQVTM, CDR2 ANQGSEA. The CDR3 length is 14 residues. Trimming at V came to 7 bases and at J to 4 bases, leaving 7 bases not matched to a gene. The CDR3 protein is CSGETSGISDTQYF. The CDR3 coding sequence is TGCAGCGGGGAGACTAGCGGGATCTCAGATACGCAGTATTTT.

This clone was observed a single time. The chain links TRBV7-9 to TRBJ2-2; possible D gene TRBD1, 6 bases. V gave up 5 bases and J gave up 5 bases, with 15 bases separating them. The CDR3 has 15 residues. Germline CDR1 is SEHNR and CDR2 is FQNEAQ (reference sequence). DNA of the CDR3: TGTGCCAGCAGCCCCCGGGACAAGCTTACCGGGGAGCTGTTTTTT. This codes for CASSPRDKLTGELFF. Using reference TRBV7-9 and TRBJ2-2 for the parts outside the CDR3, the full variable domain is DTGVSQNPRHKITKRGQNVTFRCDPISEHNRLYWYRQTLGQGPEFLTYFQNEAQLEKSRLLSDRFSAERPKGSFSTLEIQRTEQGDSAMYLCASSPRDKLTGELFFGEGSRLTVL.

This clone turned up a few times. J is TRBJ2-1 and V is TRBV7-6; 9 nucleotides match TRBD1. The J segment lost 5 bases and the V segment lost 5 bases, leaving 10 bases of the junction unmatched. The CDR3 has 16 residues. Germline V gene lookup returns CDR1 SGHVS and CDR2 FNYEAQ. CDR3 region: CASSPRVGQGNNEQFF. The CDR3 bases are TGTGCCAGCAGCCCAAGAGTGGGACAGGGCAACAATGAGCAGTTCTTC.

Only one count was recorded for this clone. This chain connects TRBV7-2 to TRBJ2-1; 13 bases are a match to TRBD2. Germline CDR1 and CDR2: SGHTA and FQGNSA. This CDR3 has 14 amino acids. V was pared by 5 bases and J by 13 bases, with 8 bases of the junction left unmatched. CDR3 DNA sequence: TGTGCCAGCAGCGCAGGACTAGCGGGAGCCGCCCAGTTCTTC. Amino acid sequence: CASSAGLAGAAQFF. Based on the CDR3 plus reference TRBV7-2 and TRBJ2-1, the full variable domain is GAGVSQSPSNKVTEKGKDVELRCDPISGHTALYWYRQSLGQGLEFLIYFQGNSAPDKSGLPSDRFSAERTGGSVSTLTIQRTQQEDSAVYLCASSAGLAGAAQFFGPGTRLTVL.

J is TRBJ2-7 and V is TRBV30; 7 bases fit TRBD1. Germline V lookup: CDR1 GTSNPN, CDR2 SVGIG (reference sequence). V shed 2 bases, J shed 4 bases, and the junction held 11 bases outside the gene matches. CDR3 length: 15 residues. The CDR3 coding sequence is TGTGCCTGGAGTACGTCGGACAGGAGTAAATACGAGCAGTACTTC. Its protein product is CAWSTSDRSKYEQYF.

This chain connects TRBV18 to TRBJ1-2; maybe TRBD1 (5 bases). Germline V gene data show CDR1 as KGHSH and CDR2 as LQKENI. V was trimmed by 3 bases and J by 1 base, leaving 18 bases between them. The CDR3 spans 17 residues. The CDR3 coding sequence is TGTGCCAGCTCACCTTTTAGTGGTGGGGGACTTAACTATGGCTACACCTTC. It translates to CASSPFSGGGLNYGYTF.

The rearrangement uses TRBV5-1 and TRBJ2-1; 13 bases fit TRBD2. Trimming took 0 bases from V and 6 from J; bases not matched to a gene: 0. The germline V gene encodes CDR1 SGHRS and CDR2 YFSETQ. The CDR3 loop spans 15 amino acids. The CDR3 loop is CASSLGTSGSNEQFF. The CDR3 nucleotides are TGCGCCAGCAGCTTGGGGACTAGCGGGAGCAATGAGCAGTTCTTC.

This clone came up a few times. This chain links TRBV5-3 with TRBJ1-5; 8 nucleotides agree with TRBD1. TRBV5-3 is an open reading frame whose function is uncertain. J gave up 6 bases and V 7 bases, and 3 bases lay outside the gene matches. CDR3 length equals 12 residues. CDR3 protein: CARRQGSQPQHF. The CDR3 region has the DNA TGTGCCAGACGACAGGGGAGTCAGCCCCAGCATTTT.

Notes on this clone: The junction departs from germline at one end; a sequencing error may be responsible. The chain combines TRBV10-3 with TRBJ1-2; a possible D gene is TRBD1 (5 bases). The CDR3 spans 10 residues. The germline gives CDR1 ENHRY, CDR2 SYGVKD. The CDR3: CAISDRVFSF. The DNA of the CDR3 is TGTGCCATCAGTGACAGGGTCTTCTCCTTC.

The chain is built from TRBV5-1 and TRBJ2-2; 9 nucleotides match TRBD1. CDR1 is SGHRS and CDR2 is YFSETQ in the germline V gene. V was pared by 0 bases and J by 4 bases, with 7 bases of the junction left unmatched. The CDR3 has 17 amino acids. CDR3 protein: CASSLAYRGRSTGELFF. The CDR3 DNA is TGCGCCAGCAGCTTGGCCTACAGGGGGCGAAGCACCGGGGAGCTGTTTTTT.

The chain employs TRBV9 and TRBJ1-2; D remains unclear. The CDR3 has 14 residues. Germline V gene lookup returns CDR1 SGDLS and CDR2 YYNGEE. V lost 0 bases, J lost 4 bases, and 10 bases lay in between. The chain's CDR3 is CASSVEQFAYGYTF. CDR3 in DNA: TGTGCCAGCAGCGTAGAACAGTTTGCCTATGGCTACACCTTC.

The chain uses TRBV11-2 and TRBJ2-5; 11 nucleotides line up with TRBD2. CDR3 length: 18 residues. Germline V gene data show CDR1 as SGHAT and CDR2 as FQNNGV. V trimming: 1 base; J trimming: 1 base; junction bases outside the gene matches: 8. The CDR3 here is CASSLVAGTSGFQETQYF. As DNA, the CDR3 is TGTGCCAGCAGCTTAGTGGCGGGGACTAGCGGATTCCAAGAGACCCAGTACTTC.

The J gene is TRBJ1-1, the V gene TRBV30; D is perhaps TRBD1 (5 bases). Germline assignment: CDR1 GTSNPN and CDR2 SVGIG (reference sequence). The CDR3 totals 13 residues. V lost 0 bases and J 8 bases, leaving 13 bases between the germline ends. CDR3 sequence: CAWSVGGIGEAFF. CDR3 in DNA: TGTGCCTGGAGTGTCGGGGGGATAGGGGAAGCTTTCTTT.

The V gene is TRBV6-5, the J gene TRBJ2-1, with 9 bases aligning to TRBD2. Germline values: CDR1 MNHEY, CDR2 SVGAGI. This CDR3 contains 15 residues. The V and J ends lost 0 bases and 9 bases, in that order; junction bases with no gene match: 6. The CDR3 protein is CASSYSISGGSEQFF. CDR3 nucleotides: TGTGCCAGCAGTTACTCGATCAGCGGGGGGAGTGAGCAGTTCTTC.

The gene calls are TRBV30 and TRBJ1-1, with TRBD1 matching over 7 bases. The CDR3 is 13 residues long. V gave up 3 bases and J gave up 3 bases; unmatched junction bases: 4. Looked up from germline, CDR1 is GTSNPN and CDR2 is SVGIG (reference sequence). CDR3 sequence reads: CAWSTDRDTEAFF. The CDR3 DNA reads as TGTGCCTGGAGCACAGACAGGGACACTGAAGCTTTCTTT.

This chain joins TRBV7-9 and TRBJ2-1, with 8 bases identical to TRBD2. The germline CDR1 and CDR2 sequences are SEHNR and FQNEAQ (reference sequence). The CDR3 runs 14 residues. V trimming: 1 base; J trimming: 5 bases; junction bases outside the gene matches: 1. The CDR3, as DNA: TGTGCCAGCAGCTTAGGAGCGGGAGACAATGAGCAGTTCTTC. Its translation is CASSLGAGDNEQFF. The whole variable domain, remainder taken from reference TRBV7-9 and TRBJ2-1, is DTGVSQNPRHKITKRGQNVTFRCDPISEHNRLYWYRQTLGQGPEFLTYFQNEAQLEKSRLLSDRFSAERPKGSFSTLEIQRTEQGDSAMYLCASSLGAGDNEQFFGPGTRLTVL.

The V gene is TRBV5-6, the J gene TRBJ2-1, with D tentatively TRBD1 (6 bases). Trimming shortened V by 4 bases and J by 8 bases, and 19 bases separated the two germline ends. Germline CDR1 reads SGHDT; CDR2 reads YYEEEE. The CDR3 has 15 residues. CDR3 nucleotides: TGTGCCAGCAGCACCGGGACACCCGCGGCGGATGAGCAGTTCTTC. Its protein product is CASSTGTPAADEQFF.

The chain has TRBV2 and TRBJ2-1, with D possibly being TRBD2 (6 bases). Germline CDR1 reads SNHLY; CDR2 reads FYNNEI. V gave up 10 bases and J gave up 0 bases, with 19 bases separating them. This CDR3 spans 16 amino acids. The CDR3 DNA is TGTGCCACCACCGTAGACCTGGGGGGCTCCTACAATGAGCAGTTCTTC. Protein sequence: CATTVDLGGSYNEQFF. Full variable domain (remainder filled in from reference TRBV2 and TRBJ2-1): EPEVTQTPSHQVTQMGQEVILRCVPISNHLYFYWYRQILGQKVEFLVSFYNNEISEKSEIFDDQFSVERPDGSNFTLKIRSTKLEDSAMYFCATTVDLGGSYNEQFFGPGTRLTVL.

This clone appeared a few times. This sequence joins TRBV6-6 and TRBJ2-7; D is unresolved. The CDR3 totals 10 residues. CDR1 is MNHNY, CDR2 SVGAGI, per germline (reference sequence). Trimming cost V 8 bases and J 2 bases, with 4 bases left between them. The CDR3 protein is CASGAYEQYF. DNA of the CDR3: TGTGCCAGCGGAGCCTACGAGCAGTACTTC.